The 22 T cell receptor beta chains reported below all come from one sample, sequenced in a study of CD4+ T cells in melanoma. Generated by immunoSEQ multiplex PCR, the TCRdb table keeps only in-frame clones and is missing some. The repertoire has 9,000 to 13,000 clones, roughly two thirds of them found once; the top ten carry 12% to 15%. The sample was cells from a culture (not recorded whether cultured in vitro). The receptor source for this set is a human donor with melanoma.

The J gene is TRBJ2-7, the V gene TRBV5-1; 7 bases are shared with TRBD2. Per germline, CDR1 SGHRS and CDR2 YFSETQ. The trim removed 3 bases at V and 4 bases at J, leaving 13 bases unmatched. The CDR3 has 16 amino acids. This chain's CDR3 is CASSSGGGSPYYEQYF. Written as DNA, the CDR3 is TGCGCCAGCAGCTCGGGAGGAGGGTCACCCTATTACGAGCAGTACTTC. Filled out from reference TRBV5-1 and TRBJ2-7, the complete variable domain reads KAGVTQTPRYLIKTRGQQVTLSCSPISGHRSVSWYQQTPGQGLQFLFEYFSETQRNKGNFPGRFSGRQFSNSRSEMNVSTLELGDSALYLCASSSGGGSPYYEQYFGPGTRLTVT.

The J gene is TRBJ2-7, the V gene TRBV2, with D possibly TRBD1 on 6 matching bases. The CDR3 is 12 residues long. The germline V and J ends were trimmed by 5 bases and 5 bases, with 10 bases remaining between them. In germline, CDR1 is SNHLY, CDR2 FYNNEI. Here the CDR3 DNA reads TGTGCCAGCAGTCCCCACAGGGACGAGCAGTACTTC. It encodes CASSPHRDEQYF. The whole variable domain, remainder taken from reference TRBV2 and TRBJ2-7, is EPEVTQTPSHQVTQMGQEVILRCVPISNHLYFYWYRQILGQKVEFLVSFYNNEISEKSEIFDDQFSVERPDGSNFTLKIRSTKLEDSAMYFCASSPHRDEQYFGPGTRLTVT.

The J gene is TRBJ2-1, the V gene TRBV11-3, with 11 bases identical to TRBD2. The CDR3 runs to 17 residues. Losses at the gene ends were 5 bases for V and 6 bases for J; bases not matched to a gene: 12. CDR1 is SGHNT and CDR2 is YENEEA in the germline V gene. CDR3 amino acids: CASSPRPGLAGFNEQFF. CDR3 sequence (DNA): TGTGCCAGCAGCCCCCGCCCTGGACTAGCGGGTTTCAATGAGCAGTTCTTC.

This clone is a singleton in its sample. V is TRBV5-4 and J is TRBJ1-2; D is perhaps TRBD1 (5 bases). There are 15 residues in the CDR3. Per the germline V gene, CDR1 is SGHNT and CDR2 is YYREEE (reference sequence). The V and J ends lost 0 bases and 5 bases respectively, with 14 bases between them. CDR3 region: CASSLVQGGPYGYTF. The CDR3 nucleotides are TGTGCCAGCAGCTTGGTTCAGGGCGGCCCTTATGGCTACACCTTC.

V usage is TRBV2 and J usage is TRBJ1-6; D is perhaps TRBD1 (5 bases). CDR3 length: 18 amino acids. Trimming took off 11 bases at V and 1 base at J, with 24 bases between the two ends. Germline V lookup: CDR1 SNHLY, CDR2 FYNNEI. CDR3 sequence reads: CAGRGLRGIGSYNSPLHF. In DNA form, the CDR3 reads TGTGCCGGAAGGGGACTGCGTGGGATCGGATCCTATAATTCACCCCTCCACTTT.

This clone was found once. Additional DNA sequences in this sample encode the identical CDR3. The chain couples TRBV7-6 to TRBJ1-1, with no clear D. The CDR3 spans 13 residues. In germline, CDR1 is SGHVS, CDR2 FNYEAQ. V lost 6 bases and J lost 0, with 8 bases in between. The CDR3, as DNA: TGTGCCAGCAGTCGGGAGATGAACACTGAAGCTTTCTTT. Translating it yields CASSREMNTEAFF.

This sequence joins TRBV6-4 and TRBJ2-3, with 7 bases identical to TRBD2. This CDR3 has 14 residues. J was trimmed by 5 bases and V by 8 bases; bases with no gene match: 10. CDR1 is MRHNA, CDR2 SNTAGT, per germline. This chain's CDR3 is CASSGGGGRDTQYF. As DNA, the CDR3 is TGTGCCAGCTCCGGCGGGGGTGGGAGAGATACGCAGTATTTT.

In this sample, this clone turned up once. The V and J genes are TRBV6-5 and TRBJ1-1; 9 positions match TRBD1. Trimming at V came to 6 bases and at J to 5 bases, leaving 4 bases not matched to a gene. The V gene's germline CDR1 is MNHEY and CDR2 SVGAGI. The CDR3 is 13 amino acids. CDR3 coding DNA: TGTGCCAGCAGGGGACAGGGCTGGACTGAAGCTTTCTTT. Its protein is CASRGQGWTEAFF.

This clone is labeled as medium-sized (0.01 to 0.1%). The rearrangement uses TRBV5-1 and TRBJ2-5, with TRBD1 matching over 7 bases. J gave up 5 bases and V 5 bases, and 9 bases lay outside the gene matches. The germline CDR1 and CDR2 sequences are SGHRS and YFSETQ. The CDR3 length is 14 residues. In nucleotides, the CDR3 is TGCGCCAGCAGGCAAGGGGGCCCCAGGGAGACCCAGTACTTC. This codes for CASRQGGPRETQYF.

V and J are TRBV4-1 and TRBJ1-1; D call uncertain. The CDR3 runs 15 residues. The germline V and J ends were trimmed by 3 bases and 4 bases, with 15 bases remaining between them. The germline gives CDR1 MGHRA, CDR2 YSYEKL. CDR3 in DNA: TGCGCCAGCAGCCATCACCCAACGTTGGGCACTGAAGCTTTCTTT. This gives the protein CASSHHPTLGTEAFF.

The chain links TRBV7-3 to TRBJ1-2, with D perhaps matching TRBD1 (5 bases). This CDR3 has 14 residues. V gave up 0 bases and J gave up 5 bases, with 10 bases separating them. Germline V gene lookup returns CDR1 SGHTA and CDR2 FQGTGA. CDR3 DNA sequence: TGTGCCAGCAGCTTAACCGGGACCGGTTATGGCTACACCTTC. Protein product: CASSLTGTGYGYTF.

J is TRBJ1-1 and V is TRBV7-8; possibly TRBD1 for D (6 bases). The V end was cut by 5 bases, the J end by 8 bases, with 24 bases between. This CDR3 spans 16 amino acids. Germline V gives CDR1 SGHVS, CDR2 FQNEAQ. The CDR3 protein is CASSRIAARTEKEAFF. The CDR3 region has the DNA TGTGCCAGCAGCAGAATCGCCGCGCGGACAGAAAAAGAAGCTTTCTTT.

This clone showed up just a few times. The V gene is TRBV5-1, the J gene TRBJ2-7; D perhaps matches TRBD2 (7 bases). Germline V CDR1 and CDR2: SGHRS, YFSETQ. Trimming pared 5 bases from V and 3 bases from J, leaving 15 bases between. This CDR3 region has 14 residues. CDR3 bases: TGCGCCAGCAGGGACGAGGGGGGGAACTACGAGCAGTACTTC. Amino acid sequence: CASRDEGGNYEQYF.

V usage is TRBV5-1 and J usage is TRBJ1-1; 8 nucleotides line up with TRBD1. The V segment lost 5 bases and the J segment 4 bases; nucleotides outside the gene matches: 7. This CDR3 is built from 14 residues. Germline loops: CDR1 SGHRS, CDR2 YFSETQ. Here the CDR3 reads CASSPGTGLTEAFF. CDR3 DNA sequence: TGCGCCAGCAGTCCCGGGACAGGCCTCACTGAAGCTTTCTTT.

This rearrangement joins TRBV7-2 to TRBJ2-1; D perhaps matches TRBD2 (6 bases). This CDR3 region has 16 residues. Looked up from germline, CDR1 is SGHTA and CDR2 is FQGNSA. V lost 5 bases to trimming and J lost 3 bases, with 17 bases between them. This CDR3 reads CASSHFPGTVYNEQFF. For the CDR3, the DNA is TGTGCCAGCAGCCATTTCCCCGGGACTGTCTACAATGAGCAGTTCTTC.

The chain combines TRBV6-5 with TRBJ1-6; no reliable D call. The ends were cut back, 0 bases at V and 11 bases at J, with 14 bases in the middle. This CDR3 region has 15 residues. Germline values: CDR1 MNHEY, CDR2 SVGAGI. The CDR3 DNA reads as TGTGCCAGCAGTTACTCGAAACAGCTTCTGGCACCCCTCCACTTT. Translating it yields CASSYSKQLLAPLHF.

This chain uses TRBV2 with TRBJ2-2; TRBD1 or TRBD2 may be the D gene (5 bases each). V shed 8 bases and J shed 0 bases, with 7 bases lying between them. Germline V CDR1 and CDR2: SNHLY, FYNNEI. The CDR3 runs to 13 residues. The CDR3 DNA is TGTGCCAGCGGGACGTCGAACACCGGGGAGCTGTTTTTT. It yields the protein CASGTSNTGELFF.

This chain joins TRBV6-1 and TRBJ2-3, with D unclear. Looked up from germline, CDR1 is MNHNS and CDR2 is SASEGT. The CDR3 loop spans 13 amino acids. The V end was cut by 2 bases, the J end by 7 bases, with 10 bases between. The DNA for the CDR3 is TGTGCCAGCAGTGAAATAGATTCCCATACGCAGTATTTT. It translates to CASSEIDSHTQYF.

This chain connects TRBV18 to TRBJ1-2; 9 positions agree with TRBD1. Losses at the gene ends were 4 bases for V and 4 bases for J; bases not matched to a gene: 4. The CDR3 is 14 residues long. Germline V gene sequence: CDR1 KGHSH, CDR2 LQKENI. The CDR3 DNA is TGTGCCAGCTCACAATCGGGACAGGGCTATGGCTACACCTTC. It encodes CASSQSGQGYGYTF.

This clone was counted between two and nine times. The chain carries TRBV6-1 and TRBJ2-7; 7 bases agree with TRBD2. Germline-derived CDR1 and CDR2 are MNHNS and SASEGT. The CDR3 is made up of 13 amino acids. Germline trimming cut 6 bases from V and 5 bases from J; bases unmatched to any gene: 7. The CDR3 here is CASRGSGGHEQYF. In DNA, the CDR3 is TGTGCCAGCAGGGGATCGGGGGGACACGAGCAGTACTTC.

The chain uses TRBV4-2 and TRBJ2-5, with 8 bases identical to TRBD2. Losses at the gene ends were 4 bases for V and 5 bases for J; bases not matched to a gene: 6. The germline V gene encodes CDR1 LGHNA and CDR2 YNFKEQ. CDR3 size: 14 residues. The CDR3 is CASSPGGEVETQYF. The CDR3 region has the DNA TGTGCCAGCAGCCCCGGGGGGGAGGTGGAGACCCAGTACTTC.

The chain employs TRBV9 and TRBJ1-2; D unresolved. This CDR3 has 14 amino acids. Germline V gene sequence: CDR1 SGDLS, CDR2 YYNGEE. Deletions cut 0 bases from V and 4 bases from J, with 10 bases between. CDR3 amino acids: CASSVGEFGYGYTF. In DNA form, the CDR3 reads TGTGCCAGCAGCGTAGGGGAGTTCGGCTATGGCTACACCTTC.